The next 7 T cell receptor beta chains were all read from a single sample in a study of shared clonotypes between healthy human individuals. Sequenced by immunoSEQ multiplex PCR; TCRdb stores in-frame clones only, minus some. The profile shows more than 900,000 clones, about four fifths of them singletons. Sequenced sample: memory CD4+ T cells from PBMCs. This sample's subset: CD45RA-negative fraction. The receptors derive from a young man in good health. Some clones in this sample may be carry-over from other donors' samples.

The CDR3 loop is CASAQSTDTQYF. The CDR3 DNA follows: TGCGCCAGCGCACAGAGCACAGATACGCAGTATTTT. The chain joins TRBV5-1 to TRBJ2-3; D is ambiguous. This CDR3 region has 12 residues. The V end lost 7 bases, the J end lost 0 bases, and 6 bases lay between the germline ends. Germline values: CDR1 SGHRS, CDR2 YFSETQ. Full variable domain (outside the CDR3, taken from reference TRBV5-1 and TRBJ2-3): KAGVTQTPRYLIKTRGQQVTLSCSPISGHRSVSWYQQTPGQGLQFLFEYFSETQRNKGNFPGRFSGRQFSNSRSEMNVSTLELGDSALYLCASAQSTDTQYFGPGTRLTVL.

The genes are TRBV5-4 and TRBJ2-5; 8 bases align to TRBD2. Germline V lookup: CDR1 SGHNT, CDR2 YYREEE (reference sequence). The CDR3 has 13 amino acids. V shed 4 bases, J shed 11 bases, and the junction held 10 bases outside the gene matches. The CDR3 loop reads CASSRGVQREQYF. DNA of the CDR3: TGTGCCAGCAGCCGGGGGGTTCAGCGGGAGCAGTACTTC.

The chain is built from TRBV10-3 and TRBJ2-3, with a possible D match to TRBD1 (6 bases). Germline-derived CDR1 and CDR2 are ENHRY and SYGVKD. This CDR3 spans 17 amino acids. With 5 bases removed from V and 2 bases from J, the gap between germline ends came to 20 bases. As DNA, the CDR3 is TGTGCCATCAGTCCCTCAGGGCAGGGGCTACCCACAGATACGCAGTATTTT. Residues: CAISPSGQGLPTDTQYF.

V usage is TRBV5-1 and J usage is TRBJ2-7; 8 bases map to TRBD2. The CDR3 consists of 17 residues. V was pared by 4 bases and J by 2 bases, with 14 bases of the junction left unmatched. CDR1 is SGHRS, CDR2 YFSETQ, per germline. CDR3 nucleotide sequence: TGCGCCAGCAGCCCAGGTTCCAGCGGGAGAGGTACCTACGAGCAGTACTTC. Protein product: CASSPGSSGRGTYEQYF.

The chain has TRBV7-8 and TRBJ2-7; 10 bases are shared with TRBD1. The CDR3 extends over 15 amino acids. V trimming: 0 bases; J trimming: 5 bases; junction bases outside the gene matches: 4. Germline CDR1 reads SGHVS; CDR2 reads FQNEAQ. The CDR3, as DNA: TGTGCCAGCAGCTTAGCGGGACAGGGGTTCCACGAGCAGTACTTC. Its translation: CASSLAGQGFHEQYF.

The gene calls are TRBV5-1 and TRBJ2-7; 11 bases line up with TRBD2. Trimming took 4 bases from V and 0 from J; bases not matched to a gene: 6. Germline CDR1 reads SGHRS; CDR2 reads YFSETQ. The CDR3 sequence is 16 residues long. In nucleotides, the CDR3 is TGCGCCAGCAGCCCCCGTACTAGCGGGAGCTCCTACGAGCAGTACTTC. It codes for CASSPRTSGSSYEQYF.

The chain links TRBV4-1 to TRBJ1-2; the D is unclear. Germline CDR1 and CDR2: MGHRA and YSYEKL. The CDR3 consists of 13 residues. V was pared by 8 bases and J by 8 bases, with 18 bases between. CDR3 DNA: TGCGCCAGCGCCCCGGCTGTGCTGTCAGGCTACACCTTC. The encoded protein is CASAPAVLSGYTF.